This TCR beta chain was obtained from a study of beta chain features in type 1 diabetes. The sample holds a few counts of this clone. V was clipped by 4 bases and J by 4 bases; unmatched bases: 2. The CDR3 totals 15 residues. Germline V lookup: CDR1 SGHDN, CDR2 FVKESK. Expressed TCRB transcripts got sequenced, as all isolated RNA was reverse transcribed. The repertoire was sequenced with immunoSEQ multiplex PCR; TCRdb's copy has only in-frame clones and lacks some. The sample lists hundreds of thousands of clones, around 15% occurring once. This chain joins TRBV14 and TRBJ2-1; 12 nucleotides line up with TRBD2. The sequenced material came from naive CD4+ T cells from blood. The sequence was collected from a man between 18 and 29 years old in good health. CDR3 region: CASSRLAGAYNEQFF. DNA for the CDR3: TGTGCCAGCAGCCGACTAGCGGGAGCTTACAATGAGCAGTTCTTC.